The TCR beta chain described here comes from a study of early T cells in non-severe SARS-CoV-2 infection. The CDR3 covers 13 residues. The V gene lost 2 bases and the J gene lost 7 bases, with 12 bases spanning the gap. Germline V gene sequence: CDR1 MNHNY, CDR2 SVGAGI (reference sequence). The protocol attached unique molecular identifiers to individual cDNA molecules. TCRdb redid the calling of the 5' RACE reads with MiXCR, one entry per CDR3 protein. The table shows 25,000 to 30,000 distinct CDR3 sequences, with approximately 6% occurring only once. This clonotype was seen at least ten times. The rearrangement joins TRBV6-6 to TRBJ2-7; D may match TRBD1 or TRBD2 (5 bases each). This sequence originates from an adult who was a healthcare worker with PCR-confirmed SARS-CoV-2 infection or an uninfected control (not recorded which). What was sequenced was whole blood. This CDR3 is CASSYDGAREQYF. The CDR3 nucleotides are TGTGCCAGCAGTTACGACGGGGCTAGGGAGCAGTACTTC.